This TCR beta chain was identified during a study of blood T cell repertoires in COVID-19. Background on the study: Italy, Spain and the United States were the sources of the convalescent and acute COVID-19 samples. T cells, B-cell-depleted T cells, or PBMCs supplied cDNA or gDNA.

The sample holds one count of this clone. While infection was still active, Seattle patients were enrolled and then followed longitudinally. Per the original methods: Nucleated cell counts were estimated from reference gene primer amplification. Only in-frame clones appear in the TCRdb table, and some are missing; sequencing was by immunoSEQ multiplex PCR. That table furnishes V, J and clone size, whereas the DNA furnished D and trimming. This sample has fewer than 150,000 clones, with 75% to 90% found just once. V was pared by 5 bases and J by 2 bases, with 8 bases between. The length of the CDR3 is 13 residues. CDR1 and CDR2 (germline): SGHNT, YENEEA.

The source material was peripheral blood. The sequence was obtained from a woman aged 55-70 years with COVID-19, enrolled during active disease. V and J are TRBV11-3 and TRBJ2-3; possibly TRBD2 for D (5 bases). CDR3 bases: TGTGCCAGCAGCACGGGATACACAGATACGCAGTATTTT. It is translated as CASSTGYTDTQYF.